This T cell receptor beta chain emerged from a study of CD8+ T cells in alopecia areata. The wider study: The drug, tofacitinib, lasted 6 to 18 months, followed by 6 months off drug.

On this clone itself: The antigen is undetermined.

Study outcomes and limitations: Tofacitinib significantly reduced both scalp clonality and expanded CD8+ clones among the top 100.

Investigators isolated RNA and reverse transcribed it into cDNA to act as the sequencing template. Here immunoSEQ multiplex PCR was the method, and the copy in TCRdb shows in-frame clones only, minus some. The data hold 80,000 or so clones, with around two thirds observed a single time. Sample treatment: oral pan-JAK inhibitor, 5-10 mg twice daily. Samples from alopecia areata patients were lesional scalp punch biopsies and peripheral blood. CD4+ and CD8+ T cells were sorted from PBMCs. Sequenced material: CD8+ T cells sorted from blood, taken at week 24, from a patient treated with tofacitinib. The source is a human donor with alopecia areata.

CDR3 protein: CASSLSSSVAGGEQFF. The CDR3 nucleotides are TGTGCCAGCAGTTTATCGTCCTCCGTAGCGGGAGGTGAGCAGTTCTTC. The J gene is TRBJ2-1, the V gene TRBV28, with 10 bases identical to TRBD2. This CDR3 region has 16 residues. J lost 9 bases, V lost 1 base, and 9 bases had no gene match. CDR1 MDHEN and CDR2 SYDVKM come from the germline V gene.